This T cell receptor beta chain was sequenced during a study of T cells after yellow fever vaccination. Study-wide results and limits: Abundant clonotypes from the bulk population could contaminate FACS-sorted repertoires.

TCRdb re-called the 5' RACE reads through MiXCR, storing one row per CDR3 protein. This repertoire shows under 500,000 distinct CDR3 sequences, roughly a sixth found once; its top ten account for 15% to 20%. The CDR3 totals 13 residues. Trimming stripped 5 bases from V and 13 bases from J, with 19 bases between. Germline CDR1 KGHDR, CDR2 SFDVKD. There are a few counts of this clonotype. The target antigen is unknown. The rearrangement joins TRBV24-1 to TRBJ1-2; unclear D gene. The sample here was PBMCs, taken before the yellow fever booster vaccination. The sequence was collected from a man in his late teens or twenties who received the YFV17D yellow fever vaccine. The CDR3 reads CATSGRQQHNLTF. The CDR3, as DNA: TGTGCCACCAGTGGACGACAACAGCATAATCTCACCTTC.